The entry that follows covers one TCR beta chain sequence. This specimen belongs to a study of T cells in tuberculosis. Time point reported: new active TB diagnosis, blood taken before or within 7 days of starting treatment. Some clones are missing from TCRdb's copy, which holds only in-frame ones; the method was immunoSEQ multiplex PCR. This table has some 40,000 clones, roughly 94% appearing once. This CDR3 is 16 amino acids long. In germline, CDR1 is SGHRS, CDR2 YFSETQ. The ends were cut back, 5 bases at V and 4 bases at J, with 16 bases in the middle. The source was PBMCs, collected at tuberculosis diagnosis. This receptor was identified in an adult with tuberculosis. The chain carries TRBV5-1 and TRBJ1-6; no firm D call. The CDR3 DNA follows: TGCGCCAGCAGTCTAGCTCGACGATCTTATAATTCACCCCTCCACTTT. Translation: CASSLARRSYNSPLHF.